The entry below gives a single T cell receptor beta chain sequence along with its context. At one boundary the junction diverges from the germline segment, which might be a read error. Other nucleotide sequences from this sample produce the same CDR3. This specimen belongs to a study of blood T cell repertoires in COVID-19. The overall study: Donors in Cohort 3 who had recovered were those with two negative PCRs, healthcare professional clearance, or resolution of their symptoms. Both acute and convalescent COVID-19 samples were obtained from the United States, Italy and Spain. From T cells, B-cell-depleted T cells, or PBMCs came the material, which was cDNA or gDNA.

Germline CDR1 and CDR2: SGHNT and YENEEA. This CDR3 comprises 17 residues. Method: immunoSEQ multiplex PCR; TCRdb's copy keeps in-frame clones and lacks some. Of 200,000 to 250,000 clones in the sample, about 86% were seen once. Sequences were obtained from PBMCs or T cells enriched from blood (not recorded which). This chain uses TRBV11-3 with TRBJ2-1; TRBD1 agrees at 9 bases. The TCR originated in a woman between 50 and 59 years old in a cohort exposed to, infected with or recovered from COVID-19 (not recorded which). The CDR3: CASSLTSGTGPYNEQFF. The CDR3, as DNA: TGTGCCAGCAGCCTGACCTCCGGGACAGGGCCATACAATGAACAGTTCTTC. Based on the CDR3 plus reference TRBV11-3 and TRBJ2-1, the full variable domain is EAGVVQSPRYKIIEKKQPVAFWCNPISGHNTLYWYLQNLGQGPELLIRYENEEAVDDSQLPKDRFSAERLKGVDSTLKIQPAELGDSAVYLCASSLTSGTGPYNEQFFGPGTRLTVL.